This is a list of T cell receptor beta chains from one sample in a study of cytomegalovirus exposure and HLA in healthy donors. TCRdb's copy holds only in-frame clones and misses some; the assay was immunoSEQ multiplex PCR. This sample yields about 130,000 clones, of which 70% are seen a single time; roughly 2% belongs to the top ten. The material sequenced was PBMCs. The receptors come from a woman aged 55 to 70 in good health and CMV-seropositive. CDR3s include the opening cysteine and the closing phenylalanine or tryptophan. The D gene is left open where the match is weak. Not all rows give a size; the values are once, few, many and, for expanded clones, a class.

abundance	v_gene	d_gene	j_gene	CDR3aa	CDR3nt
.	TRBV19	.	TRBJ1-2	CASSPLAGDNYGYTF	TGTGCCAGTAGTCCACTTGCAGGGGATAACTATGGCTACACCTTC
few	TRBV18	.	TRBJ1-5	CASSPNAANSAQHF	TGTGCCAGCTCACCAAACGCGGCCAATTCGGCCCAGCATTTT
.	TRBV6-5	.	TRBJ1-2	CASSYSRSYGYTF	TGTGCCAGCAGTTACTCGAGGAGTTATGGCTACACCTTC
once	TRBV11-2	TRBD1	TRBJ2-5	CASSLLSGQGAWETQYF	TGTGCCAGCAGCTTACTGTCTGGCCAGGGGGCATGGGAGACCCAGTACTTC
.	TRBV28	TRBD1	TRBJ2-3	CASSSRGQHTDTQYF	TGTGCCAGCAGTTCCCGGGGACAGCACACAGATACGCAGTATTTT
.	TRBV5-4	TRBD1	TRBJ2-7	CASSLQGGNEQYF	TGTGCCAGCAGCTTACAGGGGGGAAACGAGCAGTACTTC
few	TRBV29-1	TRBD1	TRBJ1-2	CSVDRPDRGSNYGYTF	TGCAGCGTTGACCGACCGGACAGGGGATCTAACTATGGCTACACCTTC
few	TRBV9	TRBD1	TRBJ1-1	CASSGGTGGTEAFF	TGTGCCAGCAGCGGGGGGACAGGGGGCACTGAAGCTTTCTTT
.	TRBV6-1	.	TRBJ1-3	CASRADSSGNTIYF	TGTGCCAGCAGAGCGGACAGCTCTGGAAACACCATATATTTT
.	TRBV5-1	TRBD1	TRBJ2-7	CASSSGQGLYEQYF	TGCGCCAGCAGCTCGGGACAGGGGTTGTACGAGCAGTACTTC
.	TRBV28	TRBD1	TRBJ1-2	CASRDRGLNYGYTF	TGTGCCAGCAGGGACAGGGGACTAAACTATGGCTACACCTTC
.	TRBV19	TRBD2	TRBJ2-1	CASSRTWGGSYNEQFF	TGTGCCAGTAGCCGGACCTGGGGGGGCTCCTACAATGAGCAGTTCTTC
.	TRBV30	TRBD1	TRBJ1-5	CAWSVQGYPHQPQHF	TGTGCCTGGAGTGTACAGGGGTACCCTCACCAGCCCCAGCATTTT
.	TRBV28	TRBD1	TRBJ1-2	CASRPGQARLYGYTF	TGTGCCAGCAGACCCGGACAGGCGCGGCTCTATGGCTACACCTTC
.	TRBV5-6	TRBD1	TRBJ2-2	CASSRDSFNTGELFF	TGTGCCAGCAGCCGGGACAGCTTTAACACCGGGGAGCTGTTTTTT
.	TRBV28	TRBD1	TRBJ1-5	CASSSIGTGVRNQPQHF	TGTGCCAGCAGTTCTATAGGGACAGGGGTGCGAAATCAGCCCCAGCATTTT
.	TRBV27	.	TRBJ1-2	CASSVSGNYGYTF	TGTGCCAGCAGTGTTTCAGGGAACTATGGCTACACCTTC
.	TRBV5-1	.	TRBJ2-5	CASSRTTSGLKQETQYF	TGCGCCAGCAGCCGGACCACCTCGGGACTGAAACAAGAGACCCAGTACTTC
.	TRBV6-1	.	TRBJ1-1	CASSDRVSEAFF	TGTGCCAGCAGTGACAGGGTTTCTGAAGCTTTCTTT
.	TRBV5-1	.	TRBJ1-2	CASSLVLDYGYTF	TGCGCCAGCAGCTTGGTACTGGACTATGGCTACACCTTC
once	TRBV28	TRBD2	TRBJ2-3	CAISRETGTRDTQYF	TGTGCCATCAGTAGAGAGACCGGGACTAGAGATACGCAGTATTTT
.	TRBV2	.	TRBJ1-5	CASSTVNQPQHF	TGTGCCAGCAGTACGGTTAATCAGCCCCAGCATTTT
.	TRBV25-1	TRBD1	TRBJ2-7	CASSGTGTGTEQYF	TGTGCCAGCAGTGGTACCGGGACAGGGACCGAGCAGTACTTC
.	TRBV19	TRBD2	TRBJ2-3	CASSKLAGAMTDTQYF	TGTGCCAGTAGTAAACTAGCGGGAGCTATGACAGATACGCAGTATTTT
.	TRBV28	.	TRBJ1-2	CASSLQTGGYTF	TGTGCCAGCAGTTTACAGACGGGGGGCTACACCTTC
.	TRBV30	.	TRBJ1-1	CAPPAEAFF	TGTGCCCCCCCCGCTGAAGCTTTCTTT
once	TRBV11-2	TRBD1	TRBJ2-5	CASSFGTEETQYF	TGTGCCAGCAGCTTCGGGACAGAAGAGACCCAGTACTTC
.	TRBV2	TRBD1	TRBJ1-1	CASTRGLRTEAFF	TGTGCCAGCACTAGGGGGCTTCGAACTGAAGCTTTCTTT